One sample yielded the 32 T cell receptor beta chains listed below, sequenced in a study of blood T cell repertoires in COVID-19 (dated by TCRdb to about 2020). The method behind the library was the immunoSEQ multiplex PCR assay. TCRdb obtained this table from immuneACCESS and retained in-frame rearrangements with V and J assigned. These tables miss some clones; where compared with another copy, unresolved V genes account for less than half of the shortfall, and the remainder is unexplained. The sample table lists 270,000 or so clones, around 85% of them with a count of one. In total, the top ten clones hold around 1.6% of the sample. Sequencing was performed on peripheral blood. These receptors were obtained from a human donor with COVID-19, enrolled during active disease. The donor label of this sample is uncertain.

This sequence joins TRBV3-1 (or the pseudogene TRBV3-2) and TRBJ1-2; 7 nucleotides match TRBD1. CDR3 size: 16 residues. CDR1 and CDR2 (germline): LGHDT, YNNKEL (reference sequence). Unmatched junction bases numbered 7, after V lost 1 base and J lost 2 bases. Here the CDR3 reads CASSQGQGRVNYGYTF. The CDR3 DNA is TGTGCCAGCAGCCAAGGACAGGGCCGGGTAAACTATGGCTACACCTTC.

This sequence joins TRBV9 and TRBJ2-2, with 9 bases fitting TRBD1. J lost 6 bases, V lost 4 bases, and 10 bases had no gene match. The CDR3 is 16 amino acids. CDR1 SGDLS and CDR2 YYNGEE come from the germline V gene. The CDR3 sequence: CASSLGGTGIAGELFF. CDR3 bases: TGTGCCAGCAGCTTAGGGGGGACAGGGATTGCCGGGGAGCTGTTTTTT.

On this clone: Other DNA sequences in the same sample also yield this CDR3. The CDR3, as DNA: TGTGCCAGCAGTTACTCGAGGGGACAGGGTCCAGATACGCAGTATTTT. Its translation is CASSYSRGQGPDTQYF. The chain couples TRBV6-5 to TRBJ2-3, with 9 nucleotides matching TRBD1. V trimming: 0 bases; J trimming: 4 bases; junction bases outside the gene matches: 5. The germline CDR1 and CDR2 sequences are MNHEY and SVGAGI. This CDR3 is built from 16 residues.

This chain uses TRBV6-5 with TRBJ1-3; the match to TRBD1 covers 10 bases. The CDR3 has 15 amino acids. Looked up from germline, CDR1 is MNHEY and CDR2 is SVGAGI. The V and J ends lost 6 bases and 4 bases, in that order; junction bases with no gene match: 6. CDR3 sequence: CASRIDRGRGNTIYF. CDR3 coding DNA: TGTGCCAGCAGGATAGACAGGGGGCGAGGAAACACCATATATTTT.

V gene TRBV7-2 combines with J gene TRBJ2-3, with a possible D match to TRBD1 (6 bases). This CDR3 contains 15 residues. V lost 5 bases and J 4 bases, leaving 16 bases between the germline ends. Germline loops: CDR1 SGHTA, CDR2 FQGNSA. CDR3 DNA: TGTGCCAGCAGCCGCAACAGGGTTGAGTCAGATACGCAGTATTTT. Translating it yields CASSRNRVESDTQYF.

V gene TRBV6-2 or TRBV6-3 combines with J gene TRBJ1-5; weak D call: TRBD1 (5 bases). CDR1 and CDR2 from the germline V gene are MNHEY and SVGEGT. The length of the CDR3 is 17 residues. V was clipped by 7 bases and J by 0 bases, with 19 bases between them. The CDR3 coding sequence is TGTGCCAGCACCCCGGGGGGGGATCTGTATAGCAATCAGCCCCAGCATTTT. As protein: CASTPGGDLYSNQPQHF.

The chain carries TRBV6-2 or TRBV6-3 and TRBJ1-1; D is uncertain. The CDR3 length is 11 residues. Germline V gene lookup returns CDR1 MNHEY and CDR2 SVGEGT. V was shortened by 6 bases and J by 4 bases, with 6 bases between the two germline ends. CDR3 DNA sequence: TGTGCCAGCAGCCAGAGCACTGAAGCTTTCTTT. Translation: CASSQSTEAFF.

The gene calls are TRBV28 and TRBJ1-5; D perhaps matches TRBD1 (5 bases). Germline CDR1 is MDHEN and CDR2 is SYDVKM. The ends were cut back, 2 bases at V and 4 bases at J, with 12 bases in the middle. The CDR3 is 15 residues long. Written as DNA, the CDR3 is TGTGCCAGCAGTTTACCCCAGGGCCGGAATCAGCCCCAGCATTTT. This codes for CASSLPQGRNQPQHF. Full variable domain (missing parts from reference TRBV28 and TRBJ1-5): DVKVTQSSRYLVKRTGEKVFLECVQDMDHENMFWYRQDPGLGLRLIYFSYDVKMKEKGDIPEGYSVSREKKERFSLILESASTNQTSMYLCASSLPQGRNQPQHFGDGTRLSIL.

Note on this clone: A read error may produce the germline difference seen at one junction end. V is TRBV29-1 and J is TRBJ2-5, with D unclear. This CDR3 is 11 amino acids long. CDR1 SQVTM and CDR2 ANQGSEA come from the germline V gene. In nucleotides, the CDR3 is TGCAGCGTCGAAGAGGCAGGGACCCAGTACTTC. It is translated as CSVEEAGTQYF.

The chain combines TRBV9 with TRBJ2-1; TRBD2 might be the D (6 bases). Deletions cut 4 bases from V and 3 bases from J, with 14 bases between. Germline CDR1 and CDR2: SGDLS and YYNGEE. The CDR3 runs 15 residues. The DNA of the CDR3 is TGTGCCAGCAGCCCCATGGGGGAGGTCTACAATGAGCAGTTCTTC. This gives the protein CASSPMGEVYNEQFF.

The chain joins TRBV4-1 to TRBJ2-1; the D gene is possibly TRBD2 (6 bases). The length of the CDR3 is 18 residues. Germline V gene sequence: CDR1 MGHRA, CDR2 YSYEKL. V lost 0 bases and J lost 0, with 15 bases in between. The CDR3 sequence is CASSQDRGLLSSYNEQFF. DNA for the CDR3: TGCGCCAGCAGCCAAGATAGGGGACTCTTGAGCTCCTACAATGAGCAGTTCTTC.

This chain uses TRBV30 with TRBJ1-1, with D maybe TRBD1 (6 bases). V was shortened by 7 bases and J by 6 bases, with 12 bases between the two germline ends. Germline CDR1 GTSNPN, CDR2 SVGIG (reference sequence). The CDR3 contains 11 residues. The CDR3 loop is CASRTAPEAFF. CDR3 DNA sequence: TGTGCCTCGCGGACAGCCCCTGAAGCTTTCTTT.

J is TRBJ1-1 and V is TRBV5-8; maybe TRBD1 (6 bases). Trimming pared 3 bases from V and 4 bases from J, leaving 13 bases between. The CDR3 totals 14 residues. Germline CDR1 and CDR2: SGHTS and YDEGEE. CDR3 in amino acids: CASSWGGSGTEAFF. CDR3 DNA: TGTGCCAGCAGCTGGGGGGGCAGCGGCACTGAAGCTTTCTTT.

V usage is TRBV7-9 and J usage is TRBJ1-2; 9 bases are shared with TRBD1. The J segment lost 1 base and the V segment lost 4 bases, leaving 16 bases of the junction unmatched. Germline V lookup: CDR1 SEHNR, CDR2 FQNEAQ (reference sequence). This CDR3 contains 19 residues. The CDR3 here is CASSSHLRAGQGINYGYTF. The CDR3 nucleotides are TGTGCCAGCAGCTCCCACCTGAGAGCAGGACAGGGGATTAACTATGGCTACACCTTC. Full variable domain (rest looked up from reference TRBV7-9 and TRBJ1-2): DTGVSQNPRHKITKRGQNVTFRCDPISEHNRLYWYRQTLGQGPEFLTYFQNEAQLEKSRLLSDRFSAERPKGSFSTLEIQRTEQGDSAMYLCASSSHLRAGQGINYGYTFGSGTRLTVV.

This clone was detected only a few times. V and J are TRBV19 and TRBJ2-2; the match to TRBD1 covers 7 bases. The germline CDR1 and CDR2 sequences are LNHDA and SQIVND (reference sequence). The CDR3 is made up of 14 amino acids. V dropped 9 bases and J dropped 4; count of bases not matched to a gene: 8. This chain's CDR3 is CASSSDRSTGELFF. DNA of the CDR3: TGTGCCAGCTCTTCGGACAGGTCCACCGGGGAGCTGTTTTTT.

The sample holds a few counts of this clone. The rearrangement links TRBV29-1 to TRBJ1-1, with D possibly matching TRBD1 (5 bases). This CDR3 is 12 amino acids long. Germline CDR1 SQVTM, CDR2 ANQGSEA. The germline V and J ends were trimmed by 4 bases and 5 bases, with 11 bases remaining between them. In nucleotides, the CDR3 is TGCAGCGTTGCGGGCAGGGAAACTGAAGCTTTCTTT. Its translation: CSVAGRETEAFF.

This chain links TRBV4-3 with TRBJ2-1; 11 bases fit TRBD2. Trimming took 1 base from V and 7 from J; bases not matched to a gene: 15. The CDR3 is 19 residues long. From germline, CDR1 is LGHNA and CDR2 YSLEER. In nucleotides, the CDR3 is TGCGCCAGCAGCCAAGTAAATAGCGGGAGGGCCATTGGTTTTAATGAGCAGTTCTTC. Translation gives CASSQVNSGRAIGFNEQFF.

The chain couples TRBV10-3 to TRBJ1-1; no clear D. CDR3 length: 13 residues. V lost 7 bases to trimming and J lost 1 base, with 10 bases between them. The germline V gene has CDR1 ENHRY and CDR2 SYGVKD. CDR3 protein: CAITPTANTEAFF. The CDR3 DNA reads TGTGCCATCACCCCCACAGCGAACACTGAAGCTTTCTTT.

The V gene is TRBV7-2, the J gene TRBJ2-1; no definite D call. The CDR3 length is 13 residues. Trimming took 3 bases from V and 8 from J, leaving 11 bases between them. Germline loops: CDR1 SGHTA, CDR2 FQGNSA. The CDR3 DNA is TGTGCCAGCAGCTTCCTAGTAGGAGATGAGCAGTTCTTC. It is translated as CASSFLVGDEQFF.

The chain uses TRBV27 and TRBJ1-2; D gene ambiguous. CDR1 and CDR2 from the germline V gene are MNHEY and SMNVEV (reference sequence). The V and J ends lost 5 bases and 8 bases respectively, with 12 bases between them. The CDR3 length is 12 residues. For the CDR3, the DNA is TGTGCCAGCAGTCCGGGAACCGAGGGCTACACCTTC. This sequence encodes CASSPGTEGYTF.

This clone appeared a single time. J is TRBJ2-5 and V is TRBV2, with 7 bases aligning to TRBD1. CDR1 and CDR2 (germline): SNHLY, FYNNEI. J gave up 1 base and V 6 bases, and 11 bases lay outside the gene matches. There are 16 residues in the CDR3. As DNA, the CDR3 is TGTGCCAGCAGCGTTGACAGGGCGCCCCTCCAAGAGACCCAGTACTTC. It specifies CASSVDRAPLQETQYF.

V is TRBV11-2 and J is TRBJ2-5; perhaps TRBD2 as D (6 bases). Trimming removed 3 bases from V and 5 bases from J, with 13 bases in between. Per the germline V gene, CDR1 is SGHAT and CDR2 is FQNNGV. The CDR3 consists of 14 residues. The CDR3 here is CASSFSGGVETQYF. DNA of the CDR3: TGTGCCAGCAGCTTTAGCGGCGGGGTGGAGACCCAGTACTTC.

This chain joins TRBV27 and TRBJ2-7; TRBD1 agrees at 7 bases. The germline CDR1 and CDR2 sequences are MNHEY and SMNVEV (reference sequence). J lost 2 bases, V lost 6 bases, and 4 bases had no gene match. This CDR3 region has 13 residues. The DNA of the CDR3 is TGTGCCAGCAGCGGGACAGCCCCCTACGAGCAGTACTTC. Protein: CASSGTAPYEQYF.

The CDR3 bases are TGTGCCAGCAGTCCCCCCCCGGGGGGGACCTCCTACGAGCAGTACTTC. Protein sequence: CASSPPPGGTSYEQYF. This chain links TRBV5-4 with TRBJ2-7, with TRBD2 matching over 8 bases. V was clipped by 5 bases and J by 0 bases; unmatched bases: 10. The CDR3 has 16 amino acids. Germline lookup yields CDR1 SGHNT and CDR2 YYREEE (reference sequence). The whole variable domain, filled in from reference TRBV5-4 and TRBJ2-7, reads ETGVTQSPTHLIKTRGQQVTLRCSSQSGHNTVSWYQQALGQGPQFIFQYYREEENGRGNFPPRFSGLQFPNYSSELNVNALELDDSALYLCASSPPPGGTSYEQYFGPGTRLTVT.

The CDR3 sequence is CASSESGLAGANTGELFF. For the CDR3, the DNA is TGCGCCAGCAGTGAGTCGGGGCTAGCGGGAGCGAACACCGGGGAGCTGTTTTTT. V is TRBV10-1 and J is TRBJ2-2, with 10 bases fitting TRBD2. The CDR3 covers 18 residues. Germline CDR1 and CDR2: WNHNN and SYGVQD (reference sequence). Trimming removed 0 bases from V and 0 bases from J; junction bases left unmatched: 4.

This chain links TRBV11-2 with TRBJ2-2; TRBD2 aligns across 8 bases. V shed 4 bases and J 4 bases; nucleotides not matched to a gene: 8. CDR1 SGHAT and CDR2 FQNNGV come from the germline V gene. This CDR3 contains 16 residues. CDR3 bases: TGTGCCAGCAGCTCACCGATGGCGGGGGGCACCGGGGAGCTGTTTTTT. Protein sequence: CASSSPMAGGTGELFF.

The chain couples TRBV19 to TRBJ2-2; 9 nucleotides match TRBD1. J was trimmed by 1 base and V by 7 bases; bases with no gene match: 4. Germline V gene data show CDR1 as LNHDA and CDR2 as SQIVND (reference sequence). The CDR3 length is 15 residues. The CDR3 spells CASIDRGGNTGELFF. The CDR3, as DNA: TGTGCCAGTATAGACAGGGGGGGGAACACCGGGGAGCTGTTTTTT.

This chain joins TRBV20-1 and TRBJ1-1; D possibly corresponds to TRBD1 (6 bases). V lost 3 bases and J 4 bases, leaving 15 bases between the germline ends. CDR1 is DFQATT, CDR2 SNEGSKA, per germline (reference sequence). This CDR3 spans 14 amino acids. The CDR3 region is CSASLGAIGTEAFF. The CDR3 DNA sequence: TGCAGTGCTAGTTTGGGGGCCATCGGCACTGAAGCTTTCTTT.

The rearrangement uses TRBV19 and TRBJ2-1; possible D gene TRBD2, 6 bases. Germline V gives CDR1 LNHDA, CDR2 SQIVND (reference sequence). V lost 9 bases to trimming and J lost 2 bases, with 14 bases between them. The CDR3 runs 14 residues. The CDR3 here is CASMEGLTYNEQFF. As DNA, the CDR3 is TGTGCCAGCATGGAGGGCCTTACCTACAATGAGCAGTTCTTC. Together with reference TRBV19 and TRBJ2-1, the CDR3 gives the full variable domain: DGGITQSPKYLFRKEGQNVTLSCEQNLNHDAMYWYRQDPGQGLRLIYYSQIVNDFQKGDIAEGYSVSREKKESFPLTVTSAQKNPTAFYLCASMEGLTYNEQFFGPGTRLTVL.

The sample holds one count of this clone. The chain recombines TRBV9 with TRBJ2-3; 9 positions match TRBD2. There are 15 residues in the CDR3. Trimming cost V 5 bases and J 4 bases; bases outside gene matches: 8. CDR1 is SGDLS and CDR2 is YYNGEE in the germline V gene. The CDR3, as DNA: TGTGCCAGCAGTGTTAGCGGGAGCGGTCCAGATACGCAGTATTTT. This gives the protein CASSVSGSGPDTQYF. The variable domain in full, completed from reference TRBV9 and TRBJ2-3, reads DSGVTQTPKHLITATGQRVTLRCSPRSGDLSVYWYQQSLDQGLQFLIQYYNGEERAKGNILERFSAQQFPDLHSELNLSSLELGDSALYFCASSVSGSGPDTQYFGPGTRLTVL.

This clone has a handful of counts. The chain has TRBV15 and TRBJ2-5; D remains unclear. The CDR3 runs to 16 residues. V was shortened by 0 bases and J by 1 base, with 12 bases between the two germline ends. Per the germline V gene, CDR1 is LNHNV and CDR2 is YYDKDF (reference sequence). The CDR3 spells CATSRDGQTFQETQYF. Written as DNA, the CDR3 is TGTGCCACCAGCAGAGATGGGCAGACCTTCCAAGAGACCCAGTACTTC.

The CDR3 bases are TGTGCCAGCAGCCGCAGTACAAATAGCAATCAGCCCCAGCATTTT. Encoded protein: CASSRSTNSNQPQHF. V usage is TRBV3-1 (or the pseudogene TRBV3-2) and J usage is TRBJ1-5; D gene ambiguous. V was cut by 4 bases and J by 0 bases, with 10 bases left in between. Germline CDR1 and CDR2: LGHDT and YNNKEL (reference sequence). The CDR3 has 15 amino acids.